Following are 9 T cell receptor beta chains from one sample sequenced in a study of metastatic and nonmetastatic thyroid tumors. TCRdb recomputed clones from the PCR reads via MiXCR. The sample lists about 2,500 clones; over 25% were seen once. Before thyroid surgery, none of the patients had received any treatment. Specimen: tumor tissue. Receptor source: a female donor with papillary thyroid cancer or a benign thyroid nodule (not recorded which). Some clones in this sample may be carry-over from other donors' samples.

The V call is TRBV7-9, the J call TRBJ2-1; D possibly corresponds to TRBD2 (6 bases). V lost 10 bases, J lost 7 bases, and 14 bases lay in between. Germline V gene sequence: CDR1 SEHNR, CDR2 FQNEAQ (reference sequence). This CDR3 has 12 residues. CDR3 loop: CATAEEGNEQFF. The DNA for the CDR3 is TGTGCCACTGCCGAGGAGGGGAATGAGCAGTTCTTC.

This sequence joins TRBV19 and TRBJ2-7, with 11 bases aligning to TRBD2. Germline assignment: CDR1 LNHDA and CDR2 SQIVND (reference sequence). The junction had 4 bases not matched to a gene; V was cut back by 5 bases and J by 4 bases. This CDR3 is 14 amino acids long. CDR3: CASSRGLAEYEQYF. CDR3 DNA sequence: TGTGCCAGTAGTCGGGGACTAGCGGAATACGAGCAGTACTTC.

This chain joins TRBV24-1 and TRBJ2-5; TRBD2 agrees at 14 bases. The CDR3 sequence is 17 residues long. With V trimmed by 3 bases and J by 4 bases, 6 bases remained unmatched. Germline V lookup: CDR1 KGHDR, CDR2 SFDVKD. CDR3 in DNA: TGTGCCACCAGTGATGGGGGACTAGCGGGAGATTTAGAGACCCAGTACTTC. The encoded protein is CATSDGGLAGDLETQYF.

The DNA of the CDR3 is TGTGCCAGCAGCCCAAGAACTAGCGATCATTACGAGCAGTACTTC. Translated: CASSPRTSDHYEQYF. The chain carries TRBV7-8 and TRBJ2-7, with 7 nucleotides matching TRBD2. The CDR3 contains 15 residues. V was clipped by 5 bases and J by 4 bases; unmatched bases: 11. CDR1 is SGHVS, CDR2 FQNEAQ, per germline.

A few counts support this clone. The chain is built from TRBV28 and TRBJ1-1; D not certain. Trimming cost V 0 bases and J 4 bases, with 12 bases left between them. The CDR3 sequence is 15 residues long. Germline loops: CDR1 MDHEN, CDR2 SYDVKM. The CDR3 DNA is TGTGCCAGCAGTTTATGGGGGTCTGAGGGCACTGAAGCTTTCTTT. This translates into CASSLWGSEGTEAFF.

The V and J genes are TRBV7-2 and TRBJ2-7; 9 positions match TRBD1. The germline CDR1 and CDR2 sequences are SGHTA and FQGNSA. The trim removed 4 bases at V and 9 bases at J, leaving 7 bases unmatched. This CDR3 contains 13 residues. CDR3 sequence: CASSSFLGQGQYF. CDR3 in DNA: TGTGCCAGCAGCTCTTTCTTGGGACAGGGGCAGTACTTC.

Here the CDR3 DNA reads TGTGCCAGCCTCAACAAGAACACCGGGGAGCTGTTTTTT. The encoded protein is CASLNKNTGELFF. The genes are TRBV2 and TRBJ2-2, with D hard to call. The V end lost 8 bases, the J end lost 1 base, and 8 bases lay between the germline ends. This CDR3 is built from 13 residues. The V gene's germline CDR1 is SNHLY and CDR2 FYNNEI.

This clone was counted a few times. The chain recombines TRBV6-1 with TRBJ1-6; TRBD1 is a possible D gene (5 bases). V was pared by 1 base and J by 9 bases, with 22 bases between. This CDR3 spans 18 amino acids. Germline V gene data show CDR1 as MNHNS and CDR2 as SASEGT. The CDR3 reads CASSEERGGVSHGSPLHF. The CDR3 DNA reads TGTGCCAGCAGTGAAGAACGGGGGGGAGTGTCCCATGGTTCACCCCTCCACTTT.

The chain is built from TRBV19 and TRBJ2-7, with 12 bases that match TRBD1. CDR3 length: 18 residues. Germline V lookup: CDR1 LNHDA, CDR2 SQIVND (reference sequence). J was trimmed by 0 bases and V by 7 bases; bases with no gene match: 13. The CDR3, as DNA: TGTGCCAGTAAGGAGGGGACAGGGGGCTCGCGGTTCTCCTACGAGCAGTACTTC. This translates into CASKEGTGGSRFSYEQYF.